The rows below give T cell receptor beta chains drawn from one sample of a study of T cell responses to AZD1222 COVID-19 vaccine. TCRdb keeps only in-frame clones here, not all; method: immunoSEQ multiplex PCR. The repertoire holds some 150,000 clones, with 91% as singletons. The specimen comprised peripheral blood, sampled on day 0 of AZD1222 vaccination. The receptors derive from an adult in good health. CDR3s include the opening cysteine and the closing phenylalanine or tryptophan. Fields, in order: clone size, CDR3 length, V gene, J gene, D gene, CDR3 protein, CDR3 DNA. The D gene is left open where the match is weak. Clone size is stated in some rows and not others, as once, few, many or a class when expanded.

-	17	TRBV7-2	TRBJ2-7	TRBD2	CASSLEKTSGASYEQYF	TGTGCCAGCAGCTTGGAGAAGACTAGCGGAGCCTCCTACGAGCAGTACTTC
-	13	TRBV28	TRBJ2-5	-	CASSFDSQETQYF	TGTGCCAGCAGTTTTGATTCTCAAGAGACCCAGTACTTC
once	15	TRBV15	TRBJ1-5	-	CATSRDQQTNQPQHF	TGTGCCACCAGCAGAGATCAGCAGACCAATCAGCCCCAGCATTTT
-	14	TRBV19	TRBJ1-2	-	CASYPGGAGYGYTF	TGTGCCTCCTATCCGGGGGGCGCAGGATATGGCTACACCTTC
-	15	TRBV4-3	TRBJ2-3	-	CASSQGEASAYTQYF	TGCGCCAGCAGCCAAGGGGAAGCTAGCGCCTATACGCAGTATTTT
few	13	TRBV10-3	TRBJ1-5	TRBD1	CAIRGQGDQPQHF	TGTGCCATCAGGGGACAGGGGGATCAGCCCCAGCATTTT
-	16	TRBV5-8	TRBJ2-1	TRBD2	CASSLAKTSGSNEQFF	TGTGCCAGCAGCTTGGCTAAGACTAGCGGGAGCAATGAGCAGTTCTTC
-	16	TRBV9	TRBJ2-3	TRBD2	CASRPGLEGGTDTQYF	TGTGCCAGCAGACCTGGACTAGAGGGAGGCACAGATACGCAGTATTTT
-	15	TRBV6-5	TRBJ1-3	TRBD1	CASTPDRGKGNTIYF	TGTGCCAGCACCCCTGACAGGGGGAAGGGAAACACCATATATTTT
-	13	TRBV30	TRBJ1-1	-	CAWSVLKDTEAFF	TGTGCCTGGAGTGTACTCAAGGACACTGAAGCTTTCTTT
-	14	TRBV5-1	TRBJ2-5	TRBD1	CASSRTGDGETQYF	TGCGCCAGCAGCCGGACAGGGGATGGGGAGACCCAGTACTTC
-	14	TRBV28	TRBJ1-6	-	CASFRGSGNSPLHF	TGTGCCAGCTTTAGGGGGAGTGGTAATTCACCCCTCCACTTT
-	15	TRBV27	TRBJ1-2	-	CASSLRAGLGYGYTF	TGTGCCAGCAGTTTAAGGGCAGGGTTGGGGTATGGCTACACCTTC
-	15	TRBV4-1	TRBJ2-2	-	CASSLFTGGTGELFF	TGCGCCAGCAGCCTCTTCACCGGGGGCACCGGGGAGCTGTTTTTT
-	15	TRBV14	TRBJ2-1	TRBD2	CASSQGTSGGNEQFF	TGTGCCAGCAGCCAAGGGACTAGCGGTGGCAATGAGCAGTTCTTC
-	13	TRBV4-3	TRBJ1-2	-	CASSQDRRDGYTF	TGCGCCAGCAGCCAAGATAGGCGGGACGGCTACACCTTC
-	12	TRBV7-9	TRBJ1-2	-	CASSPSGRGYTF	TGTGCCAGCAGCCCCTCCGGGCGGGGCTACACCTTC
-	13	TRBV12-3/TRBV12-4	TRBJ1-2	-	CASTDRSTYGYTF	TGTGCCAGCACCGACAGGAGCACATATGGCTACACCTTC
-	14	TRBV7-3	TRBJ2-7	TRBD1	CASSSLFTGVEQYF	TGTGCCAGCAGCTCCCTTTTTACAGGGGTCGAGCAGTACTTC
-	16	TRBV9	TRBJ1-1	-	CASSVQGSGGRTEAFF	TGTGCCAGCAGCGTCCAAGGTTCGGGGGGACGGACTGAAGCTTTCTTT
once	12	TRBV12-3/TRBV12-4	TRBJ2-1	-	CASSLGTEEQFF	TGTGCCAGCAGTTTAGGGACGGAAGAGCAGTTCTTC
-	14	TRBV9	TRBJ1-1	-	CASSPTGTGTEAFF	TGTGCCAGCAGCCCTACAGGGACGGGCACTGAAGCTTTCTTT
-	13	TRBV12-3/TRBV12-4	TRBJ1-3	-	CATARGSGNTIYF	TGTGCCACCGCCAGGGGCTCTGGAAACACCATATATTTT
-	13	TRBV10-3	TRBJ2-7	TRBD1	CAISGTGAYEQYF	TGTGCCATCAGTGGGACAGGGGCCTACGAGCAGTACTTC
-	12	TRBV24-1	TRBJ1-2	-	CATSDREYGYTF	TGTGCCACCAGTGACAGGGAGTATGGCTACACCTTC
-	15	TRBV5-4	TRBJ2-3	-	CASSLGLIDTDTQYF	TGTGCCAGCAGCTTGGGACTGATAGACACAGATACGCAGTATTTT
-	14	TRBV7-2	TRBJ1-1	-	CASSTQGGSAEAFF	TGTGCCAGCTCCACCCAAGGGGGGAGCGCTGAAGCTTTCTTT
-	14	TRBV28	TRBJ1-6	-	CASSLGTSNSPLHF	TGTGCCAGCAGTTTGGGGACTTCCAATTCACCCCTCCACTTT
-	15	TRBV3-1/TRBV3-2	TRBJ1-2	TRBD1	CASSRRQGGSYGYTF	TGTGCCAGCAGCCGAAGACAGGGTGGGAGCTATGGCTACACCTTC
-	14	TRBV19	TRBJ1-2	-	CASSIIGGTRGYTF	TGTGCCAGTAGTATTATAGGAGGCACGCGGGGCTACACCTTC
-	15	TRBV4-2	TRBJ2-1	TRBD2	CVSSHTGTSNNEQFF	TGTGTCAGCAGCCATACCGGGACTAGTAACAATGAGCAGTTCTTC
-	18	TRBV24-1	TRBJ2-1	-	CATSGEDRPWSSYNEQFF	TGTGCCACCAGTGGGGAGGACAGGCCTTGGAGCTCCTACAATGAGCAGTTCTTC
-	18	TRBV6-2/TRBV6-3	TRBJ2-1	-	CASSYSRGSGREYNEQFF	TGTGCCAGCAGTTACTCCCGGGGGAGCGGCCGGGAGTACAATGAGCAGTTCTTC
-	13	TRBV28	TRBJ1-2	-	CASSLPDVYGYTF	TGTGCCAGCAGTTTACCGGACGTCTATGGCTACACCTTC
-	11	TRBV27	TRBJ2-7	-	CASSLMGEQYF	TGTGCCAGCAGCTTAATGGGCGAGCAGTACTTC
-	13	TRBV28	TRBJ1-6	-	CASSLEQALALHF	TGTGCCAGCAGTTTGGAGCAGGCCTTGGCCCTCCACTTT
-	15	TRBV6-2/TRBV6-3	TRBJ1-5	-	CASSDTWRVNQPQHF	TGTGCCAGCAGCGACACGTGGAGAGTTAATCAGCCCCAGCATTTT